This T cell receptor beta chain came from a study of blood T cell repertoires in COVID-19. Study at large: Some COVID-19 samples were acute and others convalescent; all came from the United States, Italy and Spain.

Per the original data handling: The authors estimated nucleated cell counts from reference gene primer amplification. Using immunoSEQ multiplex PCR, the repertoire was profiled, and TCRdb retains in-frame clones only, with some absent. V and J calls and clone size are copied from that table; D and trimming were computed from the DNA. In the table there are around 40,000 clones, 85% to 95% of which are singletons. Germline loops: CDR1 SGHNT, CDR2 YENEEA. The junction had 13 bases not matched to a gene; V was cut back by 2 bases and J by 8 bases. The CDR3 consists of 17 residues. The sequenced material came from peripheral blood. The chain links TRBV11-3 to TRBJ1-3; 9 bases fit TRBD1. The clonotype originates from a human donor with active COVID-19. The donor label of this sample is uncertain. The CDR3 nucleotides read TGTGCCAGCAGCTTACGTGGCGGCCAGGACAGGGGTCACACCATATATTTT. Its translation is CASSLRGGQDRGHTIYF.